The 26 T cell receptor beta chains below were found in one sample sequenced in a study of T cells after yellow fever vaccination. TCRdb independently ran MiXCR on the 5' RACE reads; one entry per CDR3 protein. The sample includes about 46,000 distinct CDR3 sequences, over 5.5% of them seen just once. The input for sequencing was PBMCs, either bulk or a sorted T-cell subset (CD4+, CD8+, memory, or dextramer-sorted; not recorded which), taken 45 days after the yellow fever booster vaccination. The receptors originated from a man aged 25-45 years who received the YFV17D yellow fever vaccine.

In this sample, this clonotype turned up many times. The chain carries TRBV20-1 and TRBJ2-1; 7 bases map to TRBD1. Germline trimming cut 6 bases from V and 3 bases from J; bases unmatched to any gene: 5. The CDR3 sequence is 13 residues long. CDR1 and CDR2 (germline): DFQATT, SNEGSKA (reference sequence). This CDR3 reads CSAAQGVYNEQFF. The CDR3 DNA is TGCAGTGCAGCGCAGGGGGTCTACAATGAGCAGTTCTTC.

The chain uses TRBV6-1 and TRBJ1-1; tentative D call: TRBD1 (5 bases). Deletions cut 5 bases from V and 4 bases from J, with 11 bases between. The CDR3 has 13 amino acids. Germline CDR1 is MNHNS and CDR2 is SASEGT. DNA of the CDR3: TGTGCCAGCAGTCTCAGTGGGACCACTGAAGCTTTCTTT. Its protein is CASSLSGTTEAFF.

The chain joins TRBV3-1 to TRBJ2-5, with D perhaps being TRBD1 or TRBD2 (6 bases each). The ends were cut back, 3 bases at V and 5 bases at J, with 16 bases in the middle. Germline CDR1 LGHDT, CDR2 YNNKEL (reference sequence). The CDR3 has 15 amino acids. CDR3 amino acids: CASSQGAQGGETQYF. In DNA, the CDR3 is TGTGCCAGCAGCCAGGGGGCACAAGGAGGGGAGACCCAGTACTTC.

This clonotype has ten or more counts. The chain links TRBV20-1 to TRBJ2-2; TRBD2 agrees at 11 bases. There are 18 residues in the CDR3. The V gene's germline CDR1 is DFQATT and CDR2 SNEGSKA (reference sequence). Trimming cost V 3 bases and J 3 bases; bases outside gene matches: 12. CDR3 protein: CSARGLVTSGSYTGELFF. For the CDR3, the DNA is TGCAGTGCTAGGGGTTTAGTTACTAGCGGGAGTTACACCGGGGAGCTGTTTTTT.

Many counts were recorded for this clonotype. This rearrangement joins TRBV25-1 to TRBJ2-1; D is unresolved. Per the germline V gene, CDR1 is MGHDK and CDR2 is SYGVNS. The CDR3 covers 13 residues. V was cut by 8 bases and J by 6 bases, with 14 bases left in between. The CDR3 spells CASLRTVTNEQFF. The CDR3 bases are TGTGCCAGCCTCCGGACGGTGACCAATGAGCAGTTCTTC.

This clonotype turned up a few times. V usage is TRBV7-2 and J usage is TRBJ2-4; a weak D match, TRBD1 (5 bases). V was trimmed by 5 bases and J by 8 bases, leaving 10 bases between them. The CDR3 contains 12 residues. CDR1 SGHTA and CDR2 FQGNSA come from the germline V gene. Written as DNA, the CDR3 is TGTGCCAGCAGCCGCAGGGTAGACATTCAGTACTTC. This encodes CASSRRVDIQYF.

This clonotype was detected ten times or more. The chain has TRBV15 and TRBJ2-2; D is perhaps TRBD1 (5 bases). Germline CDR1 and CDR2: LNHNV and YYDKDF (reference sequence). The germline V and J ends were trimmed by 5 bases and 7 bases, with 8 bases remaining between them. The CDR3 consists of 12 residues. The CDR3 coding sequence is TGTGCCACCAGCTTAGGGGTCGGGGAGCTGTTTTTT. The encoded protein is CATSLGVGELFF.

This clonotype showed up many times. This sequence joins TRBV4-2 and TRBJ2-7; 7 bases agree with TRBD2. V was pared by 0 bases and J by 0 bases, with 8 bases of the junction left unmatched. CDR3 length: 17 residues. The germline CDR1 and CDR2 sequences are LGHNA and YNFKEQ. CDR3 region: CASSQDSKRGSSYEQYF. DNA of the CDR3: TGTGCCAGCAGCCAAGATTCGAAGCGGGGAAGCTCCTACGAGCAGTACTTC.

This clonotype has a count of ten or more. This sequence joins TRBV30 and TRBJ1-5; the D is unclear. Germline CDR1 reads GTSNPN; CDR2 reads SVGIG (reference sequence). CDR3 length: 13 amino acids. The ends were cut back, 1 base at V and 1 base at J, with 5 bases in the middle. CDR3 loop: CAWSAHSNQPQHF. In DNA, the CDR3 is TGTGCCTGGAGTGCACACAGCAATCAGCCCCAGCATTTT.

This clonotype was observed at least ten times. CDR3 nucleotides: TGTGCCAGCAGTTTAGTACTAAGCAATGAGCAGTTCTTC. Protein sequence: CASSLVLSNEQFF. The chain recombines TRBV12-3 or TRBV12-4 with TRBJ2-1; D not resolved. This CDR3 is built from 13 residues. V was trimmed by 1 base and J by 6 bases, leaving 7 bases between them.

This clonotype was detected a few times. The chain recombines TRBV5-1 with TRBJ1-1, with D perhaps matching TRBD1 (6 bases). Germline V gene sequence: CDR1 SGHRS, CDR2 YFSETQ. This CDR3 region has 14 residues. The V gene lost 7 bases and the J gene lost 1 base, with 14 bases spanning the gap. The CDR3 here is CASLGGWGNTEAFF. The CDR3 coding sequence is TGCGCCAGCTTGGGGGGCTGGGGGAACACTGAAGCTTTCTTT.

This clonotype was seen many times. The genes are TRBV12-3 or TRBV12-4 and TRBJ2-2; D gene uncertain. This CDR3 is 16 amino acids long. Trimming shortened V by 3 bases and J by 2 bases, and 13 bases separated the two germline ends. The CDR3 here is CASSFSPSRNTGELFF. The DNA of the CDR3 is TGTGCCAGCAGTTTTTCGCCATCCCGAAACACCGGGGAGCTGTTTTTT.

This clonotype was recorded a few times. The chain has TRBV5-1 and TRBJ1-5; unclear D gene. V was trimmed by 1 base and J by 5 bases, leaving 7 bases between them. This CDR3 spans 13 amino acids. In germline, CDR1 is SGHRS, CDR2 YFSETQ. The CDR3 sequence: CASSLFPDQPQHF. The CDR3 nucleotides read TGCGCCAGCAGCTTGTTCCCAGATCAGCCCCAGCATTTT.

This clonotype was picked up a small number of times. The chain is built from TRBV29-1 and TRBJ1-3; D is unresolved. This CDR3 spans 14 amino acids. The germline gives CDR1 SQVTM, CDR2 ANQGSEA. V lost 5 bases and J lost 4, with 15 bases in between. In nucleotides, the CDR3 is TGCAGCGTTCAATTAGTCATACAGGGAAACACCATATATTTT. It yields the protein CSVQLVIQGNTIYF.

This clonotype was recorded many times. The genes are TRBV5-8 and TRBJ2-7; 8 bases agree with TRBD1. J gave up 6 bases and V 5 bases, and 4 bases lay outside the gene matches. CDR3 length: 12 residues. CDR1 and CDR2 (germline): SGHTS, YDEGEE. This chain's CDR3 is CASRLTGAEQYF. The CDR3 coding sequence is TGTGCCAGCAGGCTGACAGGGGCCGAGCAGTACTTC.

V usage is TRBV6-1 and J usage is TRBJ1-1; D remains unclear. Germline V CDR1 and CDR2: MNHNS, SASEGT. There are 16 residues in the CDR3. V lost 2 bases, J lost 1 base, and 14 bases lay in between. This chain's CDR3 is CASSELGWVGNTEAFF. CDR3 sequence (DNA): TGTGCCAGCAGTGAATTAGGCTGGGTGGGGAACACTGAAGCTTTCTTT.

This clonotype was counted many times. CDR3 in DNA: TGTGCCAGCAGCTTAGACAGGGCCTACAATGAGCAGTTCTTC. As protein: CASSLDRAYNEQFF. This sequence joins TRBV7-2 and TRBJ2-1, with a possible D match to TRBD1 (6 bases). Germline V lookup: CDR1 SGHTA, CDR2 FQGNSA. V lost 1 base and J 2 bases, leaving 6 bases between the germline ends. The CDR3 consists of 14 residues. The entire variable domain, with the rest obtained from reference TRBV7-2 and TRBJ2-1, is as follows: GAGVSQSPSNKVTEKGKDVELRCDPISGHTALYWYRQSLGQGLEFLIYFQGNSAPDKSGLPSDRFSAERTGGSVSTLTIQRTQQEDSAVYLCASSLDRAYNEQFFGPGTRLTVL.

This clonotype was counted ten times or more. This chain connects TRBV21-1 to TRBJ2-4; the table's D gene call, TRBD1, was not cross checked with the DNA. TRBV21-1 constitutes a pseudogene. CDR3 size: 15 residues. The CDR3 is CARTGGKRAKNIQYF. CDR3 coding DNA: TGTGCCAGGACAGGGGGTAAGCGGGCCAAAAACATTCAGTACTTC.

V is TRBV5-8 and J is TRBJ2-5; TRBD2 aligns across 9 bases. The CDR3 extends over 17 amino acids. CDR1 and CDR2 (germline): SGHTS, YDEGEE. V trimming: 2 bases; J trimming: 5 bases; junction bases outside the gene matches: 13. This CDR3 reads CASSFPRSSGSGETQYF. DNA of the CDR3: TGTGCCAGCAGCTTCCCCCGGAGTAGCGGGAGTGGGGAGACCCAGTACTTC.

This clonotype was picked up a small number of times. This sequence joins TRBV20-1 and TRBJ1-1; 7 nucleotides line up with TRBD1. V was pared by 5 bases and J by 6 bases, with 9 bases of the junction left unmatched. CDR1 is DFQATT, CDR2 SNEGSKA, per germline (reference sequence). The CDR3 is 13 residues long. The CDR3 sequence: CSAWALGGPEAFF. CDR3 bases: TGCAGTGCTTGGGCCTTAGGGGGCCCTGAAGCTTTCTTT.

This clonotype was found many times. The chain employs TRBV7-9 and TRBJ2-1; D is undetermined. The CDR3 loop spans 13 amino acids. With 3 bases removed from V and 0 bases from J, the gap between germline ends came to 3 bases. Germline assignment: CDR1 SEHNR and CDR2 FQNEAQ (reference sequence). This CDR3 reads CASSLSSYNEQFF. In DNA, the CDR3 is TGTGCCAGCAGCTTGAGCTCCTACAATGAGCAGTTCTTC.

This sequence joins TRBV20-1 and TRBJ1-2; the D is unclear. The CDR3 sequence is 15 residues long. The germline gives CDR1 DFQATT, CDR2 SNEGSKA (reference sequence). V was pared by 0 bases and J by 7 bases, with 18 bases between. The CDR3 reads CSARDPAGRLGGYTF. CDR3 in DNA: TGCAGTGCTAGAGATCCAGCCGGGCGGTTGGGTGGCTACACCTTC.

A few counts support this clonotype. The chain couples TRBV7-2 to TRBJ1-5; D ambiguous. The germline V and J ends were trimmed by 1 base and 1 base, with 8 bases remaining between them. CDR3 length: 15 amino acids. Germline-derived CDR1 and CDR2 are SGHTA and FQGNSA. For the CDR3, the DNA is TGTGCCAGCAGCTTAGGGCCAGGCAGCAATCAGCCCCAGCATTTT. This translates into CASSLGPGSNQPQHF.

The sample holds many counts of this clonotype. V gene TRBV9 combines with J gene TRBJ2-4, with TRBD2 as a possible D gene (5 bases). This CDR3 contains 15 residues. V dropped 0 bases and J dropped 6 bases, with 13 bases sitting between them. Germline CDR1 reads SGDLS; CDR2 reads YYNGEE. The CDR3 sequence: CASSVGQLVPNIQYF. The CDR3, as DNA: TGTGCCAGCAGCGTAGGTCAACTAGTCCCAAACATTCAGTACTTC.

The sample holds many counts of this clonotype. The chain employs TRBV29-1 and TRBJ2-1; D unclear. CDR1 and CDR2 from the germline V gene are SQVTM and ANQGSEA. CDR3 length: 13 residues. CDR3 DNA: TGCACCCTGGGAAGTGCGTTAGGCAATGAGCAGTTCTTC. This encodes CTLGSALGNEQFF.

In this sample, this clonotype turned up many times. This chain links TRBV9 with TRBJ2-1; D not resolved. This CDR3 comprises 14 residues. In germline, CDR1 is SGDLS, CDR2 YYNGEE. With 0 bases removed from V and 7 bases from J, the gap between germline ends came to 11 bases. CDR3 in amino acids: CASSVAMAANEQFF. CDR3 sequence (DNA): TGTGCCAGCAGCGTAGCTATGGCGGCAAATGAGCAGTTCTTC.